One and the same sample provided the 10 T cell receptor beta chains below, sequenced in a study of control samples from healthy donors and cancer patients. The assay was immunoSEQ multiplex PCR, and TCRdb's table has in-frame clones only and misses some. The table records 150,000 to 200,000 clones, around 90% of them present only once. Sequencing used blood. The receptors come from a woman aged 45-65 years in good health.

A remark on this clone: Sequence at one end of the junction differs from germline and may be a read error. The chain links TRBV7-7 to TRBJ2-5; D might be TRBD2 (5 bases). Germline V gene sequence: CDR1 SSHAT, CDR2 FNYEAQ (reference sequence). This CDR3 has 13 residues. The CDR3 loop reads CASSSRQGGTQYF. The CDR3 DNA sequence: TGTGCTAGCAGTTCGAGACAAGGAGGCACCCAGTACTTC.

V gene TRBV5-1 combines with J gene TRBJ2-3; 7 bases fit TRBD2. V was pared by 4 bases and J by 5 bases, with 10 bases of the junction left unmatched. Germline assignment: CDR1 SGHRS and CDR2 YFSETQ. This CDR3 has 15 residues. CDR3 bases: TGCGCCAGCAGCGGGCGGGGGTTACTTCTAGATACGCAGTATTTT. Amino acids: CASSGRGLLLDTQYF.

The gene calls are TRBV3-1 (or the pseudogene TRBV3-2) and TRBJ1-2; D is uncertain. The V end was cut by 6 bases, the J end by 7 bases, with 21 bases between. CDR3 length: 15 residues. Germline CDR1 reads LGHDT; CDR2 reads YNNKEL (reference sequence). The CDR3: CASSSGARTPLGYTF. The CDR3, as DNA: TGTGCCAGCAGTTCCGGAGCTAGAACTCCGCTTGGCTACACCTTC.

This clone was counted a single time. The gene calls are TRBV28 and TRBJ1-1, with D maybe TRBD1 (5 bases). Germline CDR1 and CDR2: MDHEN and SYDVKM. The CDR3 has 14 amino acids. The V end was cut by 6 bases, the J end by 10 bases, with 21 bases between. The CDR3 sequence: CASSAPGVDIRAFF. DNA of the CDR3: TGTGCCAGCAGCGCCCCGGGGGTCGATATCCGAGCTTTCTTT.

V is TRBV10-3 and J is TRBJ1-1, with unresolved D. The CDR3 has 12 residues. Germline CDR1 is ENHRY and CDR2 is SYGVKD. Trimming left V 7 bases short and J 0 bases short, with 6 bases between. The CDR3 sequence: CAIKEMNTEAFF. CDR3 in DNA: TGTGCCATCAAGGAGATGAACACTGAAGCTTTCTTT.

The rearrangement joins TRBV12-3 or TRBV12-4 to TRBJ2-3; perhaps TRBD2 as D (5 bases). Deletions cut 3 bases from V and 8 bases from J, with 12 bases between. This CDR3 is 13 amino acids long. The CDR3 nucleotides are TGTGCCAGCAGTTTTAACAGTGCGGGTACGCAGTATTTT. Translation gives CASSFNSAGTQYF.

This clone was observed a handful of times. The chain employs TRBV13 and TRBJ2-7; 8 nucleotides match TRBD1. The CDR3 loop spans 17 amino acids. V shed 2 bases, J shed 4 bases, and the junction held 13 bases outside the gene matches. Germline loops: CDR1 PRHDT, CDR2 FYEKMQ (reference sequence). As DNA, the CDR3 is TGTGCCAGCAGCTTAAGGGGGCGGACAGGGCCACCGTACGAGCAGTACTTC. Translated, it gives CASSLRGRTGPPYEQYF.

In this sample, this clone turned up a few times. The gene calls are TRBV4-3 and TRBJ1-2; 9 nucleotides match TRBD1. The CDR3 covers 15 residues. The ends lost 4 bases at V and 5 bases at J; junction bases unmatched: 8. From germline, CDR1 is LGHNA and CDR2 YSLEER. CDR3 in amino acids: CASSLDQQGAYGYTF. CDR3 coding DNA: TGCGCCAGCAGCCTTGATCAACAGGGGGCTTATGGCTACACCTTC.

Written as DNA, the CDR3 is TGCAGTGCTCCTGAGGGAACTGAAGCTTTCTTT. It translates to CSAPEGTEAFF. The chain recombines TRBV20-1 with TRBJ1-1; D unresolved. This CDR3 contains 11 residues. Trimming shortened V by 5 bases and J by 5 bases, and 9 bases separated the two germline ends. CDR1 and CDR2 (germline): DFQATT, SNEGSKA (reference sequence).

The chain carries TRBV9 and TRBJ2-3; tentatively, D is TRBD2 (5 bases). In germline, CDR1 is SGDLS, CDR2 YYNGEE. Deletions cut 0 bases from V and 0 bases from J, with 14 bases between. This CDR3 spans 17 amino acids. CDR3 sequence (DNA): TGTGCCAGCAGCGTAGAGGGTCGGAGCGGAAGCACAGATACGCAGTATTTT. Amino acids: CASSVEGRSGSTDTQYF.